This TCR beta chain was sequenced during a study of response to subunit inactivated influenza vaccine. Study results and caveats: With each seasonal influenza vaccination, the authors suggested, few new T cells are recruited.

TCRdb itself ran the RT-PCR reads through MiXCR, one entry per CDR3 protein. Of about 520,000 distinct CDR3 sequences detected, 6% to 9% appear once; the ten largest clones hold about an eighth. CDR3 length equals 14 residues. The germline V gene encodes CDR1 ENHRY and CDR2 SYGVKD. The junction had 9 bases not matched to a gene; V was cut back by 6 bases and J by 5 bases. This clonotype was counted ten times or more. The target antigen is unknown. The V gene is TRBV10-3, the J gene TRBJ2-5, with TRBD1 identical over 7 bases. Sequencing was performed on PBMCs from blood, taken about 24 months after vaccination. This clonotype was sampled from a man aged 50-75 years who received an inactivated influenza vaccine. The CDR3 here is CAISVGGPAETQYF. In nucleotides, the CDR3 is TGTGCCATCAGCGTAGGGGGCCCCGCGGAGACCCAGTACTTC.